This is a list of T cell receptor beta chains from one sample in a study of T cells after yellow fever vaccination. One entry per CDR3 protein, called by TCRdb with MiXCR from the 5' RACE reads. The repertoire includes under 300,000 distinct CDR3 sequences, 10% to 15% of them detected once, and about 0.51% sits in the top ten. Sequenced here: CD4+ T cells sorted from PBMCs, sampled 45 days after the yellow fever booster vaccination. These receptors came from a man younger than 40 who received the YFV17D yellow fever vaccine. The CDR3 runs from the conserved cysteine through the conserved F or W. D genes are given only for firm matches. A clone size is listed for some rows: how often the clone was seen (once, few, many), or a class if it is expanded.

size	D	J	V	CDR3	DNA
few	TRBD2	TRBJ2-1	TRBV19	CASRGLAGSGYNEQFF	TGTGCCAGTAGAGGGCTAGCGGGAAGTGGGTACAATGAGCAGTTCTTC
many	TRBD1	TRBJ2-3	TRBV5-1	CASSLEGQGTDTQYF	TGCGCCAGCAGCTTGGAGGGACAGGGCACAGATACGCAGTATTTT
.	.	TRBJ1-5	TRBV5-1	CASSLDGSGQPQHF	TGCGCCAGCAGCTTGGACGGATCGGGTCAGCCCCAGCATTTT
.	.	TRBJ1-2	TRBV29-1	CSAYREDGYTF	TGCAGCGCCTACAGGGAGGATGGCTACACCTTC
.	TRBD2	TRBJ2-5	TRBV25-1	CASSDSSSGKETQYF	TGTGCCAGCAGTGATTCATCCAGCGGGAAAGAGACCCAGTACTTC
.	.	TRBJ2-1	TRBV5-1	CASSLEREQFF	TGCGCCAGCAGCTTGGAACGTGAGCAGTTCTTC
few	.	TRBJ2-5	TRBV5-1	CASSLEPVGETQYF	TGCGCCAGCAGCTTGGAGCCAGTTGGGGAGACCCAGTACTTC
many	TRBD1	TRBJ2-7	TRBV5-1	CASSPGGTGVYEQYF	TGCGCCAGCAGCCCGGGTGGGACAGGGGTGTACGAGCAGTACTTC
.	.	TRBJ2-2	TRBV9	CASSVGGSLTGELFF	TGTGCCAGCAGCGTAGGTGGGAGCCTAACCGGGGAGCTGTTTTTT
.	TRBD2	TRBJ2-4	TRBV19	CASSIRLAVAKNIQYF	TGTGCCAGTAGTATACGGCTAGCGGTAGCCAAAAACATTCAGTACTTC
many	.	TRBJ2-5	TRBV20-1	CSARSETQYF	TGCAGTGCTAGATCTGAGACCCAGTACTTC
few	TRBD1	TRBJ2-3	TRBV15	CATSRYTGGIRQYF	TGTGCCACCAGCAGATACACAGGGGGAATAAGGCAGTATTTT
many	TRBD2	TRBJ2-1	TRBV10-2	CASSVGLADYNEQFF	TGCGCCAGCAGTGTGGGACTAGCGGACTACAATGAGCAGTTCTTC
.	.	TRBJ2-1	TRBV6-2/TRBV6-3	CASRPMGAGDDNEQFF	TGTGCCAGCAGACCCATGGGGGCGGGAGATGACAATGAGCAGTTCTTC
few	.	TRBJ2-7	TRBV29-1	CSVHAVQDFPYEQYF	TGCAGCGTTCACGCCGTACAGGACTTTCCCTACGAGCAGTACTTC
.	TRBD2	TRBJ2-2	TRBV6-2/TRBV6-3	CASSYLSLAGTGELFF	TGTGCCAGCAGCTATTTGTCCCTAGCGGGCACCGGGGAGCTGTTTTTT
few	TRBD1	TRBJ2-1	TRBV7-6	CASSLAGQLVRYNEQFF	TGTGCCAGCAGCTTAGCGGGACAGTTAGTGCGATACAATGAGCAGTTCTTC
many	.	TRBJ2-5	TRBV29-1	CSVGAPRETQYF	TGCAGCGTTGGGGCGCCCCGAGAGACCCAGTACTTC
many	.	TRBJ1-2	TRBV6-5	CASSYSKGTANYGYTF	TGTGCCAGCAGTTACTCGAAAGGAACAGCTAACTATGGCTACACCTTC
.	.	TRBJ2-5	TRBV30	CAWSAYETQYF	TGTGCCTGGAGTGCTTACGAGACCCAGTACTTC
.	TRBD2	TRBJ2-7	TRBV29-1	CSVVGLAEYEQYF	TGCAGCGTCGTGGGACTAGCGGAATACGAGCAGTACTTC
few	.	TRBJ2-2	TRBV10-3	CAIRDYTNTGELFF	TGTGCCATCAGGGACTACACGAACACCGGGGAGCTGTTTTTT
.	TRBD1	TRBJ2-6	TRBV27	CASSPWGQGAAGANVLTF	TGTGCCAGCAGCCCCTGGGGACAGGGCGCGGCTGGGGCCAACGTCCTGACTTTC
.	TRBD2	TRBJ2-2	TRBV5-1	CASSFLADNTGELFF	TGCGCCAGCAGCTTTCTAGCGGATAACACCGGGGAGCTGTTTTTT
.	.	TRBJ2-3	TRBV6-5	CASCYKGRADTQYF	TGTGCCAGCTGTTACAAGGGGCGAGCAGATACGCAGTATTTT
many	.	TRBJ2-7	TRBV18	CASSPRDEQYF	TGTGCCAGCTCACCCAGGGACGAGCAGTACTTC
.	.	TRBJ2-3	TRBV24-1	CATSDQTASTDTQYF	TGTGCCACCAGTGACCAGACAGCTAGCACAGATACGCAGTATTTT
.	.	TRBJ2-5	TRBV7-9	CASSSQRGGVLSQYF	TGTGCCAGCAGCTCTCAAAGAGGGGGGGTCTTGTCCCAGTACTTC
.	.	TRBJ1-5	TRBV20-1	CSAMDSQSNQPQHF	TGCAGTGCTATGGATAGTCAGAGCAATCAGCCCCAGCATTTT
.	TRBD2	TRBJ2-1	TRBV11-1	CASSLWMTGTSGRADEQFF	TGTGCCAGCAGCTTATGGATGACCGGGACTAGCGGGAGGGCCGATGAGCAGTTCTTC
few	.	TRBJ2-4	TRBV20-1	CSANRDAKNIQYF	TGCAGTGCTAACAGGGATGCCAAAAACATTCAGTACTTC
few	.	TRBJ2-3	TRBV12-3/TRBV12-4	CASSLGSGPSTDTQYF	TGTGCCAGCAGTTTGGGTAGCGGACCTAGCACAGATACGCAGTATTTT
few	.	TRBJ2-7	TRBV5-1	CASSLAWQQNYEQYF	TGCGCCAGCAGCTTGGCGTGGCAGCAAAACTACGAGCAGTACTTC
.	TRBD2	TRBJ2-2	TRBV20-1	CSAPGLVNTGELFF	TGCAGTGCCCCGGGACTAGTGAACACCGGGGAGCTGTTTTTT
.	TRBD1	TRBJ1-1	TRBV20-1	CSARVAPGGQGITEAFF	TGCAGTGCTAGAGTGGCCCCTGGGGGACAGGGAATAACTGAAGCTTTCTTT
few	TRBD2	TRBJ2-7	TRBV20-1	CSAPSGRAGYEQYF	TGCAGTGCTCCCAGCGGGAGGGCCGGGTACGAGCAGTACTTC
few	.	TRBJ2-5	TRBV2	CASSERQKETQYF	TGTGCCAGCAGTGAAAGACAGAAAGAGACCCAGTACTTC
.	.	TRBJ2-5	TRBV28	CASSSPPGGGDQETQYF	TGTGCCAGCAGTTCCCCCCCAGGGGGGGGGGACCAAGAGACCCAGTACTTC
.	.	TRBJ2-7	TRBV12-3/TRBV12-4	CASSFGFGYEQYF	TGTGCCAGCAGTTTCGGCTTTGGCTACGAGCAGTACTTC
.	.	TRBJ2-7	TRBV5-4	CASSMGVADYEQYF	TGTGCCAGCAGCATGGGCGTAGCGGACTACGAGCAGTACTTC
.	.	TRBJ2-7	TRBV2	CASSLSGSFSYEQYF	TGTGCCAGCAGTCTATCAGGTTCTTTCTCCTACGAGCAGTACTTC
.	.	TRBJ2-7	TRBV10-2	CASSETDSSSYEQYF	TGCGCCAGCAGTGAAACGGACAGCTCGTCCTACGAGCAGTACTTC
.	TRBD2	TRBJ2-7	TRBV28	CATHSGSSYEQYF	TGTGCCACCCATAGCGGGAGTAGCTACGAGCAGTACTTC
.	TRBD1	TRBJ2-5	TRBV6-1	CASSLRLRGLVRKETQYF	TGTGCCAGCAGTCTTCGCCTCAGGGGGCTCGTCCGCAAGGAGACCCAGTACTTC
few	TRBD1	TRBJ2-3	TRBV20-1	CSARSTGNTDTQYF	TGCAGTGCTCGCTCGACAGGGAACACAGATACGCAGTATTTT
few	.	TRBJ2-7	TRBV5-1	CASSLDAGGYEQYF	TGCGCCAGCAGCTTGGACGCGGGTGGCTACGAGCAGTACTTC
few	.	TRBJ1-2	TRBV28	CASRNRESYGYTF	TGTGCCAGCAGGAACAGGGAGAGCTATGGCTACACCTTC
few	TRBD1	TRBJ1-5	TRBV7-9	CASSRQGLNQPQHF	TGTGCCAGCAGCCGACAGGGCCTCAATCAGCCCCAGCATTTT
.	TRBD1	TRBJ2-7	TRBV18	CASSLRLFGTGEYEQYF	TGTGCCAGCTCACTTCGGCTATTCGGGACAGGGGAATACGAGCAGTACTTC
.	TRBD2	TRBJ2-1	TRBV25-1	CASSRAGGSHNEQFF	TGTGCCAGCAGTAGAGCGGGAGGGTCCCACAATGAGCAGTTCTTC
.	.	TRBJ2-1	TRBV29-1	CSVGTGTKSSYNEQFF	TGCAGCGTCGGAACCGGGACCAAAAGCTCCTACAATGAGCAGTTCTTC
many	TRBD2	TRBJ2-1	TRBV6-2/TRBV6-3	CASRVLAGFYNEQFF	TGTGCCAGCAGAGTACTAGCGGGATTCTACAATGAGCAGTTCTTC
.	.	TRBJ2-7	TRBV7-2	CASSLVVTAHDEQYF	TGTGCCAGCAGCTTAGTAGTGACAGCACACGACGAGCAGTACTTC
.	TRBD2	TRBJ2-1	TRBV20-1	CSAKSGRAGNEQFF	TGCAGTGCAAAAAGCGGGAGGGCTGGCAATGAGCAGTTCTTC